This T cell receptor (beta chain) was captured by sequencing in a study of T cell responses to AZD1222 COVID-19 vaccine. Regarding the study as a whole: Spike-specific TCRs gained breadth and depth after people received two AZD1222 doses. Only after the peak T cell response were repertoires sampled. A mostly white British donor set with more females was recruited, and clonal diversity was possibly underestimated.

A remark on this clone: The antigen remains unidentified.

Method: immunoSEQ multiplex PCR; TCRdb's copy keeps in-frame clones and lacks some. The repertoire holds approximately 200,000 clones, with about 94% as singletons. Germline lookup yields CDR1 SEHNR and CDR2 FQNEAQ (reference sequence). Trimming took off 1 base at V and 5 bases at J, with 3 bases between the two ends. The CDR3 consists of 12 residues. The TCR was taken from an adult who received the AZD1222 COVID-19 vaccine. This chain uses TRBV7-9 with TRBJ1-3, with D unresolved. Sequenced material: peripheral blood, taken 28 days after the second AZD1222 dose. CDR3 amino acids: CASSLDRNTIYF. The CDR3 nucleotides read TGTGCCAGCAGCTTAGATAGAAACACCATATATTTT.